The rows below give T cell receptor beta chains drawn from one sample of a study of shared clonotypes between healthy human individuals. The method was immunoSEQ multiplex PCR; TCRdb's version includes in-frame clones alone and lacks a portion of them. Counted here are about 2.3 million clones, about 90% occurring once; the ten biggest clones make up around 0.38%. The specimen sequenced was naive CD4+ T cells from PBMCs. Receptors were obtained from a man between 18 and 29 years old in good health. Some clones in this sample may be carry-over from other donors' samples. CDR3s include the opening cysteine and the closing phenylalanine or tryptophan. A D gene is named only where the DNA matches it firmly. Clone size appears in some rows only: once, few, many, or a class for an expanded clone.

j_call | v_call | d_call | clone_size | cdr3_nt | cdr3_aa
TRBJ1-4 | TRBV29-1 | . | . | TGCAGCGTCCTGACCCAACGGGGTGAAAAACTGTTTTTT | CSVLTQRGEKLFF
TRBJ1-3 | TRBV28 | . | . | TGTGCCAGCAGGGGGGGCGTAAACACCATATATTTT | CASRGGVNTIYF
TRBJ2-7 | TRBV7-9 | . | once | TGTGCCAGCAGCCCAGGGACGCCCGAGCAGTACTTC | CASSPGTPEQYF
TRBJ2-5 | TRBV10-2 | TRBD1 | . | TGCGCCAGCGGACGACAGGGGCAACGGGGGGAGACCCAGTACTTC | CASGRQGQRGETQYF
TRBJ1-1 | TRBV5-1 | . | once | TGCGCCAGCAGCCGAAACCCAGAAGAAGGGGAAGAAGCTTTCTTT | CASSRNPEEGEEAFF
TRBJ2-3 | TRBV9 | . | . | TGTGCCAGCAGCGTAGCAACAGGGTGGGCAGATACGCAGTATTTT | CASSVATGWADTQYF
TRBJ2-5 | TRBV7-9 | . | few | TGTGCCAGCAGCATCCCGGTCCTCGACGAGACCCAGTACTTC | CASSIPVLDETQYF
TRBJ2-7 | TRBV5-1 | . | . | TGCGCCAGCAGCTTGGGTCTGGCGCCTCTCGACGAGCAGTACTTC | CASSLGLAPLDEQYF
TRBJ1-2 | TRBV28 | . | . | TGTGCCAGCAGTTTAACGGGCAGATTGTATGGCTACACCTTC | CASSLTGRLYGYTF
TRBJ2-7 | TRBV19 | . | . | TGTGCCAGTAGTATCAGGGACACCATCTCCTACGAGCAGTACTTC | CASSIRDTISYEQYF
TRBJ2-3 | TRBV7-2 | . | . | TGTGCCAGCAGCTTAGTTGTTTCTAGCACAGATACGCAGTATTTT | CASSLVVSSTDTQYF
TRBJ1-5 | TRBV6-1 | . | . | TGTGCCAGCAGTGCGGTGGACTACTCTCAGCCCCAGCATTTT | CASSAVDYSQPQHF
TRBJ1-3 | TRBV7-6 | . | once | TGTGCCAGCAGCGGGGGGACGGTAAACTCTGGAAACACCATATATTTT | CASSGGTVNSGNTIYF
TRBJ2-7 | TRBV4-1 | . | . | TGCGCCAGCAGCCTCTCGACTGCGGTGGGCTACGAGCAGTACTTC | CASSLSTAVGYEQYF
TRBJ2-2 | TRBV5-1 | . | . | TGCGCCAGCAGCTACTGGGGTAGTCGAGACACCGGGGAGCTGTTTTTT | CASSYWGSRDTGELFF
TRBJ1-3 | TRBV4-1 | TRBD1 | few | TGCGCCAGCAGCCAAGGACCCACAGGGGGAGGAAACACCATATATTTT | CASSQGPTGGGNTIYF
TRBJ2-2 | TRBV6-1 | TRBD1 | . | TGTGCCAGCAGTGGGACAGGGGCCGGGGAGCTGTTTTTT | CASSGTGAGELFF
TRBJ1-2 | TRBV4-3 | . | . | TGCGCCAGCAGCCGATTAAACCCCTTTGAGGAGGGCTACACCTTC | CASSRLNPFEEGYTF
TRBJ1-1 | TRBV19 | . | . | TGTGCCAGTAGTATAGTCAGGGACACTGAAGCTTTCTTT | CASSIVRDTEAFF
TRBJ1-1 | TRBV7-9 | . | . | TGTGCCAGCAGCCCCTCCGCAGCTGAAGCTTTCTTT | CASSPSAAEAFF
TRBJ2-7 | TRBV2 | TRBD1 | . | TGTGCCAGCAGTGCCCGGGACAGGGGAGCCTACGAGCAGTACTTC | CASSARDRGAYEQYF
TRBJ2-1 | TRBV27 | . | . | TGTGCCAGCAGTTTATCCGGGACACGGGCGTTCTTC | CASSLSGTRAFF
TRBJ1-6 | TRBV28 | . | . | TGTGCCAGCAGTTTAATTCTAGGGAATTCACCCCTCCACTTT | CASSLILGNSPLHF
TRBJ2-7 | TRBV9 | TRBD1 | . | TGTGCCAGCAGCGCCCAGACAGGGCCGGGCGAGCAGTACTTC | CASSAQTGPGEQYF
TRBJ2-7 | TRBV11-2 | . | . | TGTGCCAGCAGCTTACTGGGTTACGAGCAGTACTTC | CASSLLGYEQYF
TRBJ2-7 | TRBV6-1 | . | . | TGTGCCGGCCGCGGGCCCGTATCCTCCGAGCAGTACTTC | CAGRGPVSSEQYF
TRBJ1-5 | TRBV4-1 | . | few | TGCGCCAGCAGCCAAGTCGGAGGTCAGCCCCAGCATTTT | CASSQVGGQPQHF
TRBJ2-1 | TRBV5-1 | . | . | TGCGCCAGCAGCTTGCGAGGGGAGTCGGGTGAGCAGTTCTTC | CASSLRGESGEQFF
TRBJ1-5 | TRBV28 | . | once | TGTGCCAGCAGTTTCCCAGGACGGAATAGCAATCAGCCCCAGCATTTT | CASSFPGRNSNQPQHF
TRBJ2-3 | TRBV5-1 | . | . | TGCGCCAGCAGCTCGGGGAGCGCAGATACGCAGTATTTT | CASSSGSADTQYF
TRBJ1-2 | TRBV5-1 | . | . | TGCGCCAGCAGCCCTACAGGAACCTATGGCTACACCTTC | CASSPTGTYGYTF
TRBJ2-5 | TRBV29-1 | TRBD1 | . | TGCAGCGTCGGGGGGACAGGGGGCAGTGGGACCCAGTACTTC | CSVGGTGGSGTQYF
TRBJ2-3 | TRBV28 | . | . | TGTGCCAGCAGTTCCATGGACAGACTCACAGATACGCAGTATTTT | CASSSMDRLTDTQYF
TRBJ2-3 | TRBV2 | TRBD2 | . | TGTGCCAGCAGTGTCCTAGCGGGAGACTTAGATACGCAGTATTTT | CASSVLAGDLDTQYF
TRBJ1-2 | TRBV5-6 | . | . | TGTGCCAGCAGCTTGGTGGGCAGGAGTACCTATGGCTACACCTTC | CASSLVGRSTYGYTF
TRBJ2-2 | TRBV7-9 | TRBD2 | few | TGTGCCAGCAGCTTAAGACTAGCGGGAGTGGTTACCGGGGAGCTGTTTTTT | CASSLRLAGVVTGELFF
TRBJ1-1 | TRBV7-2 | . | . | TGTGCCAGCAGCTCAAGGGAGGGACCGGGGACCACTGAAGCTTTCTTT | CASSSREGPGTTEAFF
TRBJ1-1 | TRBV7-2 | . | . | TGTGCCAGCAGCTTGTCCACGGGTAAAGGGTGGAACACTGAAGCTTTCTTT | CASSLSTGKGWNTEAFF
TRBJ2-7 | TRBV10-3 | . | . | TGTGCCATCAGTGAGTCGCTAGGCCCCTACGAGCAGTACTTC | CAISESLGPYEQYF
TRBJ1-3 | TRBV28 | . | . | TGTGCCAGCAGTTCACACGGAAACACCATATATTTT | CASSSHGNTIYF